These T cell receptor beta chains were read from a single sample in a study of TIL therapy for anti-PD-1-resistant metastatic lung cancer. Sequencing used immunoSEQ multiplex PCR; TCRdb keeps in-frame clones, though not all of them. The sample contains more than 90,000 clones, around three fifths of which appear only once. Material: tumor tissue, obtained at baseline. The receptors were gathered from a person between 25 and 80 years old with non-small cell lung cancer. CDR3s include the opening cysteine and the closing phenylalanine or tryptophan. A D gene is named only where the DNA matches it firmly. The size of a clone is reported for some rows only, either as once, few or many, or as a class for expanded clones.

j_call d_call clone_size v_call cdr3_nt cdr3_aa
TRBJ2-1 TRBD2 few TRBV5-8 TGTGCCAGCAGTCCCGGGACTAGCGGCTACAATGAGCAGTTCTTC CASSPGTSGYNEQFF
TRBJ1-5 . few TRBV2 TGTGCCAGCGGAGACAGTAGCAATCAGCCCCAGCATTTT CASGDSSNQPQHF
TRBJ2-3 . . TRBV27 TGTGCCAGCAGGGAGCGGGACACAGCCACAGATACGCAGTATTTT CASRERDTATDTQYF
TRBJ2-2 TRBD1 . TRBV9 TGTGCCAGCAGGGGACAGGGTGGTAGCGGGGAGCTGTTTTTT CASRGQGGSGELFF
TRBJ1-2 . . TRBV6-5 TGTGCCAGCAGTTACTCAGGGAGGGGCTATGGCTACACCTTC CASSYSGRGYGYTF
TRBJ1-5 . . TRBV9 TGTGCCAGCAGCGTAGCCCTGGGGGCGAGGCAGCCCCAGCATTTT CASSVALGARQPQHF
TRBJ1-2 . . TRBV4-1 TGCGCCAGCAGCCAAGTCGGGGCGTATGGCTACACCTTC CASSQVGAYGYTF
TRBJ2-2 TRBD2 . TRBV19 TGTGCCAGTAGTATGGGAGCGGGGGGGCCGATCGGGGAGCTGTTTTTT CASSMGAGGPIGELFF
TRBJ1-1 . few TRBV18 TGTGCCAGCTCACCACCTAGCGCAGGCCTGAACACTGAAGCTTTCTTT CASSPPSAGLNTEAFF
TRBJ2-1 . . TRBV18 TGTGCCAGCTCACCACCTGCTAATGAGCAGTTCTTC CASSPPANEQFF
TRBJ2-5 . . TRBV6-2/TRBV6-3 TGTGCCAGCAGCCCCATCGGGGAGACCCAGTACTTC CASSPIGETQYF
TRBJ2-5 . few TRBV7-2 TGTGCCAGCAGCTTAGCCTGGGGGCCCCAAGAGACCCAGTACTTC CASSLAWGPQETQYF
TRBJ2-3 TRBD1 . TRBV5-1 TGCGCCAGCAGCTTGGGACAGGGACCAGATACGCAGTATTTT CASSLGQGPDTQYF
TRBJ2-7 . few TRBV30 TGTGCCTGGAGTAGCGGGTACGCTCCCTACGAGCAGTACTTC CAWSSGYAPYEQYF
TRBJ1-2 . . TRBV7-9 TGTGCCAGCAGCTTACCCGGGGGGGATGGCTACACCTTC CASSLPGGDGYTF
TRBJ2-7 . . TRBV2 TGTGCCAGCAAGCAGGCGCCGGGACCCTACGAGCAGTACTTC CASKQAPGPYEQYF
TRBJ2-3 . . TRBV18 TGTGCCAGCTCACCGGCAGATACGCAGTATTTT CASSPADTQYF
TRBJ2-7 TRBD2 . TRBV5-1 TGCGCCAGCGCGCCACGGGGGGTCTCCTACGAGCAGTACTTC CASAPRGVSYEQYF
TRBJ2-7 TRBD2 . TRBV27 TGTGCCAGCAGTTTGCGGGAGGGCTACGAGCAGTACTTC CASSLREGYEQYF
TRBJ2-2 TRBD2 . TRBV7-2 TGTGCCAGCAGCCGGACTAGCGGGAGGGCCTACACCGGGGAGCTGTTTTTT CASSRTSGRAYTGELFF
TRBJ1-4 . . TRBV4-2 TGTGCCAGCAGTCGTATCGTGCCAGGGAGTAATGAAAAACTGTTTTTT CASSRIVPGSNEKLFF
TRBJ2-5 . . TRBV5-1 TGCGCCAGCAGCTTGGCCGTGGACTTGGAGACCCAGTACTTC CASSLAVDLETQYF
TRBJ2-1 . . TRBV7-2 TGTGCCAGCAGCTCTACTGGCGGTGGTGAGCAGTTCTTC CASSSTGGGEQFF
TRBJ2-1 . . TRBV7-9 TGTGCCAGCAGCCTACTTGCCCACAGGGTTGATTCCGATGAGCAGTTCTTC CASSLLAHRVDSDEQFF
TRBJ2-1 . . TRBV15 TGTGCCACCAGCAGAGCGGTCGATGAGCAGTTCTTC CATSRAVDEQFF
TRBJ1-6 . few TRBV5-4 TGTGCCAGCAGCTTGAGGCAGGGAGGTTCACCCCTCCACTTT CASSLRQGGSPLHF
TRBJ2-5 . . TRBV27 TGTGCCAGCAGTTTCGCCCGAGGGTTTAGAGAGACCCAGTACTTC CASSFARGFRETQYF
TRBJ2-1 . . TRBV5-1 TGCGCCAGCAGCCCTATAAGGGGGGACAATGAGCAGTTCTTC CASSPIRGDNEQFF
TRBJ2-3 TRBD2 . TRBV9 TGTGCCAGCAGCGTGAGGACTAGCGGGGGGCGGGATACGCAGTATTTT CASSVRTSGGRDTQYF
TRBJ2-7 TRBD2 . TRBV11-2 TGTGCCAGCAGCCCATCGACTAGCAGGCACGAGCAGTACTTC CASSPSTSRHEQYF
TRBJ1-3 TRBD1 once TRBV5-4 TGTGCCAGCAGCTTGGGTGCAGGACAGGTGTCTGGAAACACCATATATTTT CASSLGAGQVSGNTIYF
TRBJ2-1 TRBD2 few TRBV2 TGTGCCTTCTCCCTGGGGGGGAGTTCCTACAATGAGCAGTTCTTC CAFSLGGSSYNEQFF
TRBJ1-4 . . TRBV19 TGTGCCAGTAGTGAAGATAATGAAAAACTGTTTTTT CASSEDNEKLFF
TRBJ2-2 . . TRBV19 TGTGCCAGTAGTATCAGGGTTGCCGGGGAGCTGTTTTTT CASSIRVAGELFF
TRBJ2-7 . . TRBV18 TGTGCCAGCTCACCGGGGGACTTCTACGAGCAGTACTTC CASSPGDFYEQYF
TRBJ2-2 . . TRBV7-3 TGTGCCAGCACCCTATGGGGGGCTGTTTTT CASTLWGAVF
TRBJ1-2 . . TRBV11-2 TGTGCCACCGGGACGGTCTATGGCTACACCTTC CATGTVYGYTF
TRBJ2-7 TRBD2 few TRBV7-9 TGTGCCAGCAGCTTATTAATAGCGGGAACCAACGAGCAGTACTTC CASSLLIAGTNEQYF
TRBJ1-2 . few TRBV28 TGTGCCAGCAGTTTGGGGGGCTATGGCTACACCTTC CASSLGGYGYTF
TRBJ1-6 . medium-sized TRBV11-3 TGTGCCAGCAGCTTAGCGACCAGTTCACCCCTCCACTTT CASSLATSSPLHF
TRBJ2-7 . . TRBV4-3 TGCGCCAGCAGCCAAGAGTGGCAGGGGCACGAGCAGTACTTC CASSQEWQGHEQYF
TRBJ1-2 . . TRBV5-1 TGCGCCAGCAGCTTGGAAGGGGAATCGGGCTATGGCTACACCTTC CASSLEGESGYGYTF